This T cell receptor beta chain came from a study of CD8 T cells in ankylosing spondylitis. Study-level results: Disease-linked clones had a CD8+ phenotype and relatively low frequency in peripheral blood. Reports say disease-linked clones showed up significantly more in matched ankylosing spondylitis synovial fluid.

Germline lookup yields CDR1 DFQATT and CDR2 SNEGSKA (reference sequence). The junction had 7 bases not matched to a gene; V was cut back by 6 bases and J by 8 bases. The CDR3 loop spans 13 amino acids. This clonotype was detected many times. Its antigen remains unidentified. With molecular barcodes, quantitative 5'-RACE was used to make the TCR beta libraries. In TCRdb, the 5' RACE reads were re-called with MiXCR into one record per CDR3 protein. This sample has some 250,000 distinct CDR3 sequences, with roughly a quarter found just once. This chain joins TRBV20-1 and TRBJ1-4; 9 nucleotides match TRBD1. Sequenced sample: blood, either unsorted or a sorted T cell fraction (not recorded which). This TCR derives from a male donor with ankylosing spondylitis or in good health (not recorded which). CDR3 protein: CSARRDRAEKLFF. Here the CDR3 DNA reads TGCAGTGCCCGCCGGGACAGGGCGGAAAAACTGTTTTTT.